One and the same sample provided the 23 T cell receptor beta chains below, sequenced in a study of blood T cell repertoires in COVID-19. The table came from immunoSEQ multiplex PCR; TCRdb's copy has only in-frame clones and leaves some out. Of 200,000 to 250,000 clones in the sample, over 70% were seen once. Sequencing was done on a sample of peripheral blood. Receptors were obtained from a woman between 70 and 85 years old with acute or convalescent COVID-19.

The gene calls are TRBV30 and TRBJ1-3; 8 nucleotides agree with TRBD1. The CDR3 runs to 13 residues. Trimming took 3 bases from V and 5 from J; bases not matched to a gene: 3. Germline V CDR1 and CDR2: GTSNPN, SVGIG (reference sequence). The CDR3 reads CAWRDRARNTIYF. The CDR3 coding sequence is TGTGCCTGGAGGGACAGGGCGAGAAACACCATATATTTT. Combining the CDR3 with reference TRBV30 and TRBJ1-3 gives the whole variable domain SQTIHQWPATLVQPVGSPLSLECTVEGTSNPNLYWYRQAAGRGLQLLFYSVGIGQISSEVPQNLSASRPQDRQFILSSKKLLLSDSGFYLCAWRDRARNTIYFGEGSWLTVV.

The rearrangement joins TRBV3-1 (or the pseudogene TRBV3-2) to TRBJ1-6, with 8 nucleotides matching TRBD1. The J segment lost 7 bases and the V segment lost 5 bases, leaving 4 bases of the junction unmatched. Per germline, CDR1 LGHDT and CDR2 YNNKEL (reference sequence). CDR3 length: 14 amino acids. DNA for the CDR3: TGTGCCAGCAGCGGCCGGGACAGGAATTCACCCCTCCACTTT. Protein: CASSGRDRNSPLHF.

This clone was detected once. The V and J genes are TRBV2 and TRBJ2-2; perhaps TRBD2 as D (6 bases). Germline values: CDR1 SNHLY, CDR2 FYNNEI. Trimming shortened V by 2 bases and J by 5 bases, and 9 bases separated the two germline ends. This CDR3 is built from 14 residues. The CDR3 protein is CASSEMGGTGELFF. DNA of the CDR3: TGTGCCAGCAGTGAAATGGGAGGAACCGGGGAGCTGTTTTTT.

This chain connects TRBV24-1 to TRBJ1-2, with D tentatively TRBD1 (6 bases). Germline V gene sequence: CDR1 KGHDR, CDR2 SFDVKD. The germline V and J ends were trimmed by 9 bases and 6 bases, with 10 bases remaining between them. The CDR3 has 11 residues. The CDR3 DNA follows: TGTGCCACCTCGAACAGGGATGGCTACACCTTC. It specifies CATSNRDGYTF.

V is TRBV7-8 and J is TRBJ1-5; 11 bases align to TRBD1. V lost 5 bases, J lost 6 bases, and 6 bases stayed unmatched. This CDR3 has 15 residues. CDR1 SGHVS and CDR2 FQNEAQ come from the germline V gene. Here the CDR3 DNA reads TGTGCCAGCAGCAAAAGGGACAGGGGGTCTCAGCCCCAGCATTTT. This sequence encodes CASSKRDRGSQPQHF.

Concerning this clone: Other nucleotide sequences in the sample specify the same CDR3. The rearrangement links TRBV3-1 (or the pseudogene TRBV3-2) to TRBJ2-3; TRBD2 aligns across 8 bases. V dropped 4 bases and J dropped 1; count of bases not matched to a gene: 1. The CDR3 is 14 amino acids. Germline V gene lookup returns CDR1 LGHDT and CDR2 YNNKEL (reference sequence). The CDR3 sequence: CASSRAGGTDTQYF. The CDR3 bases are TGTGCCAGCAGCCGAGCGGGGGGCACAGATACGCAGTATTTT.

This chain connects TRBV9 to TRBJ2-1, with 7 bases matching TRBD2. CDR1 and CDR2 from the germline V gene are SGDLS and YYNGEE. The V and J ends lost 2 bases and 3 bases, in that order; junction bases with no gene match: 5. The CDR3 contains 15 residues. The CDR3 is CASSVYAGDYNEQFF. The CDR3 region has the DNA TGTGCCAGCAGCGTGTATGCGGGAGACTACAATGAGCAGTTCTTC. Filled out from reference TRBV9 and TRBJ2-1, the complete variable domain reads DSGVTQTPKHLITATGQRVTLRCSPRSGDLSVYWYQQSLDQGLQFLIQYYNGEERAKGNILERFSAQQFPDLHSELNLSSLELGDSALYFCASSVYAGDYNEQFFGPGTRLTVL.

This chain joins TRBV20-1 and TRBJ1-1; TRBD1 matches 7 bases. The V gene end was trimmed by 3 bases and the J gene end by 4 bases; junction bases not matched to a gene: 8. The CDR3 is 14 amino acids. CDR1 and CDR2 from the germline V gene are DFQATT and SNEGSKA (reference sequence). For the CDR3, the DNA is TGCAGTGCTAGTACAGGGGAGGTTGCCACTGAAGCTTTCTTT. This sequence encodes CSASTGEVATEAFF.

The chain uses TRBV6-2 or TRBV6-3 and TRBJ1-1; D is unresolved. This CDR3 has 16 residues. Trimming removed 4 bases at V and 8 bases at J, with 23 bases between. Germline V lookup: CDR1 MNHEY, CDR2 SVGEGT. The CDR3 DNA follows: TGTGCCAGCAGTTCCCTAGACCCTCAGATCTTTCCCGAAGCTTTCTTT. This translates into CASSSLDPQIFPEAFF.

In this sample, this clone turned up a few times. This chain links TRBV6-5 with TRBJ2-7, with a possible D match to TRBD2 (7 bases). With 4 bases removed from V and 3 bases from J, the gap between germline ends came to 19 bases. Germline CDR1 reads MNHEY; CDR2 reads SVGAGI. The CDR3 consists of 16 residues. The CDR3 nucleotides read TGTGCCAGCAGTTTAACCCCGGGGGGCGGAGGCTACGAGCAGTACTTC. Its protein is CASSLTPGGGGYEQYF.

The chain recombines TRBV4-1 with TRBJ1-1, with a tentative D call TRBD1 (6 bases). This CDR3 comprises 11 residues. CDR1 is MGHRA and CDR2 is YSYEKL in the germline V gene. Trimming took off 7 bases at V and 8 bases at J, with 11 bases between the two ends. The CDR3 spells CASKTGGEAFF. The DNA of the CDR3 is TGCGCCAGCAAGACAGGCGGAGAAGCTTTCTTT.

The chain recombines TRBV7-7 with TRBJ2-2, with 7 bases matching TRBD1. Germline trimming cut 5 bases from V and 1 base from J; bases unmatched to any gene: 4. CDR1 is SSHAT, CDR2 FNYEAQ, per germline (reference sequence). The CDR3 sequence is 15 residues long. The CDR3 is CASSAHRGNTGELFF. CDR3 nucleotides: TGTGCCAGCAGCGCCCACAGGGGGAACACCGGGGAGCTGTTTTTT.

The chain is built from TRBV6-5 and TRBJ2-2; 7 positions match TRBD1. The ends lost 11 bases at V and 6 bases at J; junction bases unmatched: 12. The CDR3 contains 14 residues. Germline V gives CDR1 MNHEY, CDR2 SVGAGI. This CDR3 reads CASRQGLISGELFF. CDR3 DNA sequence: TGTGCCTCCCGACAGGGATTAATCTCCGGGGAGCTGTTTTTT.

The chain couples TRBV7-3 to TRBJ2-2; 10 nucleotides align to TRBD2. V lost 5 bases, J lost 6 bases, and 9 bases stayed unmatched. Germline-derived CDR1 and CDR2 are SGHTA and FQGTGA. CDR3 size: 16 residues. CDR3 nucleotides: TGTGCCAGCAGCCTGCTGGCTAGCGGGGGTCCCGGGGAGCTGTTTTTT. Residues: CASSLLASGGPGELFF.

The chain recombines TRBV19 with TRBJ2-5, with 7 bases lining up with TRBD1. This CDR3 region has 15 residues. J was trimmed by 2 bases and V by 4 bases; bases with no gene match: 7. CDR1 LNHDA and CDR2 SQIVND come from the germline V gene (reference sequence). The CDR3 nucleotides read TGTGCCAGTAGTAACCGACAGGGCCTGCAAGAGACCCAGTACTTC. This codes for CASSNRQGLQETQYF.

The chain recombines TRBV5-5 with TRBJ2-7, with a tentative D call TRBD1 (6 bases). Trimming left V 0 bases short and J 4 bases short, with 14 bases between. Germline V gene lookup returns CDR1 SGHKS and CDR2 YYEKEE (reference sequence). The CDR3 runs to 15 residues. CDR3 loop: CASSLVYRVGYEQYF. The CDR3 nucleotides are TGTGCCAGCAGCTTGGTCTACAGGGTGGGATACGAGCAGTACTTC.

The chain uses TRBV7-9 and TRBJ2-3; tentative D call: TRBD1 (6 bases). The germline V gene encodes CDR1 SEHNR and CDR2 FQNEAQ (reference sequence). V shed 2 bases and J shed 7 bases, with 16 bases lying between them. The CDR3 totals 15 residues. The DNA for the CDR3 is TGTGCCAGCAGCTTATCCTCAGGGGTGGGAAATACGCAGTATTTT. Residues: CASSLSSGVGNTQYF.

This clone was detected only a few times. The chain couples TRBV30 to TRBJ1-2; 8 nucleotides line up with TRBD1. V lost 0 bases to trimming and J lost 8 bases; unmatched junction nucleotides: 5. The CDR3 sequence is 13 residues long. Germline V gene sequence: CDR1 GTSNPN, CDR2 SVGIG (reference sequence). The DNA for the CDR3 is TGTGCCTGGAGTGTACAGGGGGGGCAAGGCTACACCTTC. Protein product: CAWSVQGGQGYTF. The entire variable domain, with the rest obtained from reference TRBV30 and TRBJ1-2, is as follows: SQTIHQWPATLVQPVGSPLSLECTVEGTSNPNLYWYRQAAGRGLQLLFYSVGIGQISSEVPQNLSASRPQDRQFILSSKKLLLSDSGFYLCAWSVQGGQGYTFGSGTRLTVV.

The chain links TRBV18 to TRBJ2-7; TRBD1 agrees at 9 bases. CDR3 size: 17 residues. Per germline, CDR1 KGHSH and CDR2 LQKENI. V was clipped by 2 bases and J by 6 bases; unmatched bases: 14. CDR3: CASSPVFPGQGKFEQYF. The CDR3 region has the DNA TGTGCCAGCTCACCAGTTTTTCCGGGACAGGGAAAATTCGAGCAGTACTTC.

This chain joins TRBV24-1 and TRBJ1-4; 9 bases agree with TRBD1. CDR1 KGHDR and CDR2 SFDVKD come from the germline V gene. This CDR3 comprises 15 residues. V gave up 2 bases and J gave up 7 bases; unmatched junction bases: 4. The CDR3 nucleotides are TGTGCCACCAGTGATTCCGGGACAGGGTTTGAAAAACTGTTTTTT. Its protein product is CATSDSGTGFEKLFF.

CDR3 region: CASSGGGLDGRYGYTF. As DNA, the CDR3 is TGTGCCAGCAGTGGGGGGGGTCTGGACGGTAGATATGGCTACACCTTC. The V gene is TRBV6-1, the J gene TRBJ1-2, with D perhaps matching TRBD1 (5 bases). Trimming pared 4 bases from V and 5 bases from J, leaving 20 bases between. The V gene's germline CDR1 is MNHNS and CDR2 SASEGT. This CDR3 comprises 16 residues.

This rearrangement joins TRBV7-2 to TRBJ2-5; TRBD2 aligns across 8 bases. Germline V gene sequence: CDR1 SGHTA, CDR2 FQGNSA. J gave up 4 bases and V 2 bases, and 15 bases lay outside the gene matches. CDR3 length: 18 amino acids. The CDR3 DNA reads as TGTGCCAGCAGCTTAAACGGCCGTGGAGCGGGGGCTGGAGAGACCCAGTACTTC. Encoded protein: CASSLNGRGAGAGETQYF.

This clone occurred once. CDR3 sequence: CASSPTGAGYTF. Here the CDR3 DNA reads TGTGCCAGCAGTCCGACAGGGGCCGGCTACACCTTC. V gene TRBV2 combines with J gene TRBJ1-2; TRBD1 matches at 8 bases. V trimming: 5 bases; J trimming: 8 bases; junction bases outside the gene matches: 4. The CDR3 length is 12 residues. Per the germline V gene, CDR1 is SNHLY and CDR2 is FYNNEI.